Listed below are T cell receptor beta chains from one sample, sequenced in a study of cytomegalovirus exposure and HLA in healthy donors. Assay: immunoSEQ multiplex PCR; the TCRdb copy retains only in-frame clones and omits some. The table lists 60,000 to 70,000 clones, more than 75% of them singletons. Source material: PBMCs. These receptors came from a man aged 18 to 29 in good health and CMV-seropositive. Each CDR3 is given with its conserved first and last residue. D genes are given only for firm matches. Size values are once, few and many counts, or a class for expanded clones, and some rows have none.

V gene: TRBV2; D gene: TRBD1; J gene: TRBJ2-2; clone size: .; CDR3 DNA: TGTGCCAGCAGTTTTACAGGGGCCTCGAACACCGGGGAGCTGTTTTTT; CDR3 protein: CASSFTGASNTGELFF
V gene: TRBV18; D gene: TRBD1; J gene: TRBJ2-5; clone size: .; CDR3 DNA: TGTGCCAGCTCACTCCGGACAGGGGGTCGAGAGACCCAGTACTTC; CDR3 protein: CASSLRTGGRETQYF
V gene: TRBV29-1; D gene: TRBD1; J gene: TRBJ2-7; clone size: .; CDR3 DNA: TGCAGCGTTAGTCCTCCGGGACAGAGCTCCTACGAGCAGTACTTC; CDR3 protein: CSVSPPGQSSYEQYF
V gene: TRBV30; D gene: TRBD1; J gene: TRBJ2-1; clone size: .; CDR3 DNA: TGTGCCTGGAGGGTTACAGGGGGTGAGCAGTTCTTC; CDR3 protein: CAWRVTGGEQFF
V gene: TRBV2; D gene: TRBD2; J gene: TRBJ2-5; clone size: .; CDR3 DNA: TGTGCCAGCAGTCGACTAGCGTCCCAAGAGACCCAGTACTTC; CDR3 protein: CASSRLASQETQYF
V gene: TRBV2; D gene: .; J gene: TRBJ2-6; clone size: .; CDR3 DNA: TGTGCCAGCAGGCGGGACAGCTACTCTGGGGCCAACGTCCTGACTTTC; CDR3 protein: CASRRDSYSGANVLTF
V gene: TRBV7-8; D gene: .; J gene: TRBJ2-1; clone size: .; CDR3 DNA: TGTGCCAGCAGCCCAGACTACGGCGTTGAGCAGTTCTTC; CDR3 protein: CASSPDYGVEQFF
V gene: TRBV25-1; D gene: .; J gene: TRBJ1-5; clone size: .; CDR3 DNA: TGTGCCAGCAGCCATCAGGAAAATCAGCCCCAGCATTTT; CDR3 protein: CASSHQENQPQHF
V gene: TRBV10-3; D gene: .; J gene: TRBJ1-1; clone size: .; CDR3 DNA: TGTGCCATCAGTGACAGGAACACTGAAGCTTTCTTT; CDR3 protein: CAISDRNTEAFF
V gene: TRBV11-2; D gene: .; J gene: TRBJ2-5; clone size: .; CDR3 DNA: TGTGCCAGCAGCTTAGGAAGCGGTCCTACGCAAGAGACCCAGTACTTC; CDR3 protein: CASSLGSGPTQETQYF
V gene: TRBV29-1; D gene: .; J gene: TRBJ2-5; clone size: .; CDR3 DNA: TGCAGCGGTCGAGAGGTTCGGAAGACCCAGTACTTC; CDR3 protein: CSGREVRKTQYF
V gene: TRBV6-5; D gene: .; J gene: TRBJ1-6; clone size: .; CDR3 DNA: TGTGCCAGCAGTAGGACAGTCTATAATTCACCCCTCCACTTT; CDR3 protein: CASSRTVYNSPLHF
V gene: TRBV6-5; D gene: .; J gene: TRBJ2-1; clone size: .; CDR3 DNA: TGTGCCAGCACCAGGGGTTCCTACAATGAGCAGTTCTTC; CDR3 protein: CASTRGSYNEQFF
V gene: TRBV10-1; D gene: TRBD1; J gene: TRBJ1-4; clone size: .; CDR3 DNA: TGCGCCAGCAGTGAGGGACAGGAGGATGAAAAACTGTTTTTT; CDR3 protein: CASSEGQEDEKLFF
V gene: TRBV29-1; D gene: TRBD1; J gene: TRBJ1-2; clone size: .; CDR3 DNA: TGCAGCGCCGCAACCGGGACAGGGGCGAGGATTAATGGCTACACCTTC; CDR3 protein: CSAATGTGARINGYTF
V gene: TRBV25-1; D gene: .; J gene: TRBJ2-7; clone size: .; CDR3 DNA: TGTGCCAGCAGGGGGGCCCGTAACCAATCCTACGAGCAGTACTTC; CDR3 protein: CASRGARNQSYEQYF
V gene: TRBV7-2; D gene: TRBD1; J gene: TRBJ1-4; clone size: few; CDR3 DNA: TGTGCCAGCAGCCCAGGGGGCACTGTTAATGAAAAACTGTTTTTT; CDR3 protein: CASSPGGTVNEKLFF
V gene: TRBV5-1; D gene: TRBD1; J gene: TRBJ1-2; clone size: .; CDR3 DNA: TGCGCCAGCAGCTTGTACAGGGGATATGGCTACACCTTC; CDR3 protein: CASSLYRGYGYTF
V gene: TRBV7-9; D gene: .; J gene: TRBJ1-5; clone size: few; CDR3 DNA: TGTGCCAGCAGCTTGGAGGGATTCAATCAGCCCCAGCATTTT; CDR3 protein: CASSLEGFNQPQHF
V gene: TRBV5-1; D gene: TRBD2; J gene: TRBJ2-3; clone size: .; CDR3 DNA: TGCGCCAGCGGGGGGGGGTTATCCACAGATACGCAGTATTTT; CDR3 protein: CASGGGLSTDTQYF
V gene: TRBV9; D gene: TRBD2; J gene: TRBJ2-3; clone size: .; CDR3 DNA: TGTGCCAGCAGCGTCCTAGCGGGGGTCCACACAGATACGCAGTATTTT; CDR3 protein: CASSVLAGVHTDTQYF
V gene: TRBV19; D gene: TRBD2; J gene: TRBJ2-3; clone size: .; CDR3 DNA: TGTGCCAGTAGTGGGACTAGAGATACGCAGTATTTT; CDR3 protein: CASSGTRDTQYF
V gene: TRBV6-5; D gene: .; J gene: TRBJ1-4; clone size: .; CDR3 DNA: TGTGCCAGCAGTTCCCCAAAGCAGGGTTATGAAAAACTGTTTTTT; CDR3 protein: CASSSPKQGYEKLFF
V gene: TRBV29-1; D gene: .; J gene: TRBJ1-1; clone size: once; CDR3 DNA: TGCAGCGTCAGCCCCGGGGGAAACACTGAAGCTTTCTTT; CDR3 protein: CSVSPGGNTEAFF
V gene: TRBV4-2; D gene: .; J gene: TRBJ2-7; clone size: .; CDR3 DNA: TGTGCCAGCAGCCAAGCCCTCTTCTACGAGCAGTACTTC; CDR3 protein: CASSQALFYEQYF
V gene: TRBV2; D gene: .; J gene: TRBJ2-6; clone size: .; CDR3 DNA: TGTGCCAGCTCCGCAGGGGTCATTGGGTCTGGGGCCAACGTCCTGACTTTC; CDR3 protein: CASSAGVIGSGANVLTF
V gene: TRBV7-9; D gene: .; J gene: TRBJ2-1; clone size: .; CDR3 DNA: TGTGCCAGCAGCTTAGTGCAGGGTCCCAATGAGCAGTTCTTC; CDR3 protein: CASSLVQGPNEQFF
V gene: TRBV9; D gene: .; J gene: TRBJ1-5; clone size: .; CDR3 DNA: TGTGCCAGCAGCGTAGGGTCCGGTAGCAATCAGCCCCAGCATTTT; CDR3 protein: CASSVGSGSNQPQHF
V gene: TRBV6-5; D gene: .; J gene: TRBJ1-4; clone size: few; CDR3 DNA: TGTGCCAGCAGTTACTTTGGGACTGGTGAAAAACTGTTTTTT; CDR3 protein: CASSYFGTGEKLFF
V gene: TRBV6-1; D gene: TRBD2; J gene: TRBJ2-3; clone size: medium-sized; CDR3 DNA: TGTGCCAGCAGTAAACTAGCGGAAAACACAGATACGCAGTATTTT; CDR3 protein: CASSKLAENTDTQYF
V gene: TRBV6-1; D gene: TRBD2; J gene: TRBJ2-7; clone size: .; CDR3 DNA: TGTGCCAGCAGCGGCGGGACGGCGGGGGGGAGGGAGCAGTACTTC; CDR3 protein: CASSGGTAGGREQYF
V gene: TRBV6-1; D gene: TRBD1; J gene: TRBJ1-5; clone size: .; CDR3 DNA: TGTGCCAGCAGTGGAGGACAGGCCTATCAGCCCCAGCATTTT; CDR3 protein: CASSGGQAYQPQHF
V gene: TRBV5-1; D gene: .; J gene: TRBJ2-7; clone size: .; CDR3 DNA: TGCGCCAGCAGCCCGGGTCTTACCGTCGACGAGCAGTACTTC; CDR3 protein: CASSPGLTVDEQYF
V gene: TRBV4-1; D gene: TRBD2; J gene: TRBJ2-2; clone size: once; CDR3 DNA: TGCGCCAGCCGCCTAGCGGAAAACACCGGGGAGCTGTTTTTT; CDR3 protein: CASRLAENTGELFF
V gene: TRBV5-1; D gene: .; J gene: TRBJ2-2; clone size: .; CDR3 DNA: TGCGCCAGCAGCTCCACCTACGGGGAGCTGTTTTTT; CDR3 protein: CASSSTYGELFF
V gene: TRBV21-1; D gene: .; J gene: TRBJ1-5; clone size: .; CDR3 DNA: TGTGCCAGCAGCACTGCGGCAGGAGGCCTCTATAGCAATCAGCCCCAGCATTTT; CDR3 protein: CASSTAAGGLYSNQPQHF
V gene: TRBV14; D gene: .; J gene: TRBJ1-2; clone size: .; CDR3 DNA: TGTGCCAGCAGCCAAGAATCCCCAGTGGGGACTCTCTATGGCTACACCTTC; CDR3 protein: CASSQESPVGTLYGYTF
V gene: TRBV30; D gene: .; J gene: TRBJ2-3; clone size: .; CDR3 DNA: TGTGCCTGGGGTGGGGTAGCGGCTAGCACAGATACGCAGTATTTT; CDR3 protein: CAWGGVAASTDTQYF
V gene: TRBV6-1; D gene: .; J gene: TRBJ1-5; clone size: .; CDR3 DNA: TGTGCCAGCCGCTACAGGGTCGAGAATCAGCCCCAGCATTTT; CDR3 protein: CASRYRVENQPQHF
V gene: TRBV5-8; D gene: .; J gene: TRBJ2-6; clone size: few; CDR3 DNA: TGTGCCAGCAGCTCTGGACAGACGTCTGGGGCCAACGTCCTGACTTTC; CDR3 protein: CASSSGQTSGANVLTF
V gene: TRBV30; D gene: .; J gene: TRBJ2-1; clone size: .; CDR3 DNA: TGTGCCTGGGACCTAGCATCCCAACTCGTCTTC; CDR3 protein: CAWDLASQLVF
V gene: TRBV20-1; D gene: TRBD1; J gene: TRBJ1-1; clone size: .; CDR3 DNA: TGCAGTGCTAGTAAACAGGGGTTGGCTTTCTTT; CDR3 protein: CSASKQGLAFF
V gene: TRBV5-1; D gene: TRBD1; J gene: TRBJ1-6; clone size: .; CDR3 DNA: TGCGCCAGCAGCTCGGGACAGGGAGGTTCACCCCTCCACTTT; CDR3 protein: CASSSGQGGSPLHF
V gene: TRBV19; D gene: .; J gene: TRBJ2-4; clone size: .; CDR3 DNA: TGTGCCAGTAGTCACGGGGCCAAAAACATTCAGTACTTC; CDR3 protein: CASSHGAKNIQYF
V gene: TRBV6-5; D gene: TRBD1; J gene: TRBJ1-2; clone size: .; CDR3 DNA: TGTGCCAGCAGTTCGCTGGGACAGGGGTATGGCTACACCTTC; CDR3 protein: CASSSLGQGYGYTF
V gene: TRBV7-2; D gene: .; J gene: TRBJ1-1; clone size: .; CDR3 DNA: TGTGCCAGCAGCGCGCAGGGTCAGACTGAAGCTTTCTTT; CDR3 protein: CASSAQGQTEAFF
V gene: TRBV30; D gene: .; J gene: TRBJ1-2; clone size: .; CDR3 DNA: TGTGCCTTGACAGGAGCCGGTTATGAGGGTGGCACCTTC; CDR3 protein: CALTGAGYEGGTF
V gene: TRBV30; D gene: .; J gene: TRBJ2-1; clone size: .; CDR3 DNA: TGTGCCTGGAGTACGGAGATCAATGAGCAGTTCTTC; CDR3 protein: CAWSTEINEQFF
V gene: TRBV9; D gene: .; J gene: TRBJ2-7; clone size: .; CDR3 DNA: TGTGCCAGCAGCGCCAGGGCCGGCGTATTTGAGCAGTACTTC; CDR3 protein: CASSARAGVFEQYF
V gene: TRBV4-1; D gene: TRBD2; J gene: TRBJ2-1; clone size: .; CDR3 DNA: TGCGCCAGCAGCCTACTAGCGGGAGGGCCGGCTGAGCAGTTCTTC; CDR3 protein: CASSLLAGGPAEQFF
V gene: TRBV11-2; D gene: .; J gene: TRBJ2-5; clone size: .; CDR3 DNA: TGTGCCAGCAGCTTAGAGGCCGCGACCCAGTACTTC; CDR3 protein: CASSLEAATQYF
V gene: TRBV7-6; D gene: .; J gene: TRBJ2-7; clone size: .; CDR3 DNA: TGTGCCAGCAGCAGCCCGGGACAAAACCTCTACGAGCAGTACTTC; CDR3 protein: CASSSPGQNLYEQYF
V gene: TRBV7-2; D gene: TRBD2; J gene: TRBJ2-6; clone size: .; CDR3 DNA: TGTGCCAGCAGCCGGGCGGGGGTCGGGGCCAACGTCCTGACTTTC; CDR3 protein: CASSRAGVGANVLTF